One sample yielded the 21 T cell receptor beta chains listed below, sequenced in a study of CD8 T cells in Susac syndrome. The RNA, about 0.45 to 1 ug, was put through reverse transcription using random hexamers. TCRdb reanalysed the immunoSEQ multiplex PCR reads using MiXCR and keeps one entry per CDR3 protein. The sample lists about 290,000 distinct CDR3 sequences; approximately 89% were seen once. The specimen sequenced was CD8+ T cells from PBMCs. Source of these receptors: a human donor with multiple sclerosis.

CDR3 region: CASSYSNSRGGYGYTF. The CDR3 region has the DNA TGTGCCAGCAGTTACTCGAACAGCCGAGGCGGTTATGGCTACACCTTC. This rearrangement joins TRBV6-6 to TRBJ1-2, with no clear D. Germline-derived CDR1 and CDR2 are MNHNY and SVGAGI (reference sequence). The germline V and J ends were trimmed by 0 bases and 5 bases, with 16 bases remaining between them. The CDR3 totals 16 residues.

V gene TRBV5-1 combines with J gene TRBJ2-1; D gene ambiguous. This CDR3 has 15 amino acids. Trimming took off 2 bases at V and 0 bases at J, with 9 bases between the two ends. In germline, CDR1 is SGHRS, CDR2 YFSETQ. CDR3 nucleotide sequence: TGCGCCAGCAGCTTCGGGCTGAGCTCCTACAATGAGCAGTTCTTC. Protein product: CASSFGLSSYNEQFF.

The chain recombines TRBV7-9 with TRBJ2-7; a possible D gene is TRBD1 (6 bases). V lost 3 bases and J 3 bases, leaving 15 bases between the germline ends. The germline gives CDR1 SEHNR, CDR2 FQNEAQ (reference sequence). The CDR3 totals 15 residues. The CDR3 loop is CASSFPPTGIYEQYF. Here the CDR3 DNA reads TGTGCCAGCAGCTTCCCCCCAACAGGGATCTACGAGCAGTACTTC.

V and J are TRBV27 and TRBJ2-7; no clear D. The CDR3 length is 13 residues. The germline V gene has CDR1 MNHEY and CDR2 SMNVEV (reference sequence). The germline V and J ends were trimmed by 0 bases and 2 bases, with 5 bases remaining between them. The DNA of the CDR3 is TGTGCCAGCAGTTTATCCTTCACCTACGAGCAGTACTTC. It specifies CASSLSFTYEQYF.

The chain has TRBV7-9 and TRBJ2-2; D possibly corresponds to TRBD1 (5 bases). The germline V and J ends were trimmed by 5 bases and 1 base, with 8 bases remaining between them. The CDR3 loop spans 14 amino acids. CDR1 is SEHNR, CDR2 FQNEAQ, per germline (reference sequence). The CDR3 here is CASSPDMNTGELFF. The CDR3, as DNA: TGTGCCAGCAGCCCGGACATGAACACCGGGGAGCTGTTTTTT. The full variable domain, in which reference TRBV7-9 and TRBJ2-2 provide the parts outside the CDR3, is DTGVSQNPRHKITKRGQNVTFRCDPISEHNRLYWYRQTLGQGPEFLTYFQNEAQLEKSRLLSDRFSAERPKGSFSTLEIQRTEQGDSAMYLCASSPDMNTGELFFGEGSRLTVL.

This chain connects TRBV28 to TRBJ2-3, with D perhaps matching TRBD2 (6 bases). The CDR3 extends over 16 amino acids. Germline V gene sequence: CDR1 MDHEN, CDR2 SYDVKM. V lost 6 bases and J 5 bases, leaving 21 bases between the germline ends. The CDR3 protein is CASSTRMGEAVDTQYF. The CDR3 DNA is TGTGCCAGCAGCACCCGAATGGGGGAGGCGGTAGATACGCAGTATTTT.

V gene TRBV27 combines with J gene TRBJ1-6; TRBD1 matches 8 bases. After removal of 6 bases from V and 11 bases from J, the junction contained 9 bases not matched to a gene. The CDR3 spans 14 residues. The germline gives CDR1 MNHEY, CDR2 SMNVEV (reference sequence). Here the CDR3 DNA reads TGTGCCAGCAGAGACGGGACAGGTGATCCACCCCTCCACTTT. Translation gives CASRDGTGDPPLHF.

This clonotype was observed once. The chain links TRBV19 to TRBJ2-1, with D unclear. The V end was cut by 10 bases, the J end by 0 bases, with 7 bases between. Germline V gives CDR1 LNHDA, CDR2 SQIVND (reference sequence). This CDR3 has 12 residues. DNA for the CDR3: TGTGCCACCTTGAGCTCCTACAATGAGCAGTTCTTC. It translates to CATLSSYNEQFF. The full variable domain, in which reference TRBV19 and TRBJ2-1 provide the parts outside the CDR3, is DGGITQSPKYLFRKEGQNVTLSCEQNLNHDAMYWYRQDPGQGLRLIYYSQIVNDFQKGDIAEGYSVSREKKESFPLTVTSAQKNPTAFYLCATLSSYNEQFFGPGTRLTVL.

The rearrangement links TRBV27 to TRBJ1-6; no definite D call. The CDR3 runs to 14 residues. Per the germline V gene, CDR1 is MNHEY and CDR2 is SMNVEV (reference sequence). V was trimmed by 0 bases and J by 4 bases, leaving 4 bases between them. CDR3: CASSLSGYNSPLHF. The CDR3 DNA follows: TGTGCCAGCAGTTTATCCGGGTATAATTCACCCCTCCACTTT.

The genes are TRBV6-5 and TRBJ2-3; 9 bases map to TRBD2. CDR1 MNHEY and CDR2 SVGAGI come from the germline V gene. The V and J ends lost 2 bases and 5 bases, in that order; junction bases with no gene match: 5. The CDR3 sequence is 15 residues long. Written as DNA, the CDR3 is TGTGCCAGCAGTTACGAGCGGGAGGTGGTAGATACGCAGTATTTT. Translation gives CASSYEREVVDTQYF.

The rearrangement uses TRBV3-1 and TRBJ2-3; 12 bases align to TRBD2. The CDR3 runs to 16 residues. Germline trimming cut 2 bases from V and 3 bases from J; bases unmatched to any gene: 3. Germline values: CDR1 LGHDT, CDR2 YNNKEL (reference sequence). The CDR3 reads CASSQLTSGGTDTQYF. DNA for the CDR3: TGTGCCAGCAGCCAATTAACTAGCGGGGGGACAGATACGCAGTATTTT.

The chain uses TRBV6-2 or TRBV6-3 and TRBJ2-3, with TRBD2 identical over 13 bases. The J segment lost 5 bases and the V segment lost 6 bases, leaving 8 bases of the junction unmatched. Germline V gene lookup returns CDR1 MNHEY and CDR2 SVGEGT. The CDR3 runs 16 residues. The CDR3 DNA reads TGTGCCAGCAGCTTGACTAGCGGGGGGCCAGAAGATACGCAGTATTTT. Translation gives CASSLTSGGPEDTQYF.

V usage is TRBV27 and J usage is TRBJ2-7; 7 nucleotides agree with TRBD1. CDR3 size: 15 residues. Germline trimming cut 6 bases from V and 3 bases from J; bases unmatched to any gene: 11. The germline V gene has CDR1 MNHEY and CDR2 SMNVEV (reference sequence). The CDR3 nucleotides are TGTGCCAGCAGCCGTGGACAGGTGGTTATCTACGAGCAGTACTTC. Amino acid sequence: CASSRGQVVIYEQYF.

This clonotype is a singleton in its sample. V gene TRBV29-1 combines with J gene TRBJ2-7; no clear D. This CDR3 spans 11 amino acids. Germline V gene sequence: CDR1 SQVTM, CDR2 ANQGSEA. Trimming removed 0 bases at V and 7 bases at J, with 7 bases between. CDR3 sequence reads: CSVEDNGEQYF. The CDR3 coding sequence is TGCAGCGTTGAAGATAACGGGGAGCAGTACTTC.

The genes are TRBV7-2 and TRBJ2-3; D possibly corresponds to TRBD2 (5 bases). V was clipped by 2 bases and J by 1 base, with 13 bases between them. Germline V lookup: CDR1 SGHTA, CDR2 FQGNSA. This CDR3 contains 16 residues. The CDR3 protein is CASSLWLAARTDTQYF. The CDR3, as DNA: TGTGCCAGCAGCTTATGGCTAGCCGCACGCACAGATACGCAGTATTTT.

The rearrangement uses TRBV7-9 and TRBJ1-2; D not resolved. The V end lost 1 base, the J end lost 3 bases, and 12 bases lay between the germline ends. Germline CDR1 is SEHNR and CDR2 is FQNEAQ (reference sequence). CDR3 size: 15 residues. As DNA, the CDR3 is TGTGCCAGCAGCTTAGGGTTTGGAGAGCACTATGGCTACACCTTC. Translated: CASSLGFGEHYGYTF.

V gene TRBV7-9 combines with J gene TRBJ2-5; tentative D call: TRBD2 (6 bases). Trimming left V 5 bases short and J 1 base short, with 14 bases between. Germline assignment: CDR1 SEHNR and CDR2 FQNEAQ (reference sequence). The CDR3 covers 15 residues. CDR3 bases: TGTGCCAGCAGCCAGCGAACGGGACTCCAAGAGACCCAGTACTTC. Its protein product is CASSQRTGLQETQYF.

CDR3 loop: CASSQAKSAPDTQYF. The CDR3 DNA reads as TGCGCCAGCAGCCAAGCGAAGTCGGCTCCGGATACGCAGTATTTT. V gene TRBV4-3 combines with J gene TRBJ2-3; D not certain. The CDR3 is 15 amino acids. CDR1 is LGHNA and CDR2 is YSLEER in the germline V gene. V lost 1 base to trimming and J lost 6 bases, with 14 bases between them.

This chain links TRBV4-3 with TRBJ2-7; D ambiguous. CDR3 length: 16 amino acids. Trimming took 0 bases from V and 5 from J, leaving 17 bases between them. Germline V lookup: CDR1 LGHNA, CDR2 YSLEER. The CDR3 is CASSQDLYRGGNEQYF. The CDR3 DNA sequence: TGCGCCAGCAGCCAAGACTTATACCGCGGTGGAAACGAGCAGTACTTC.

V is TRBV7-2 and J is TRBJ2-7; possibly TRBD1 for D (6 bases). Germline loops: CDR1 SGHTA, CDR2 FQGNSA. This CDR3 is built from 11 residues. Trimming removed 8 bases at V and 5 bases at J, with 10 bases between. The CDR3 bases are TGTGCCAGCGTACAGGGACACGAGCAGTACTTC. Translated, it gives CASVQGHEQYF.

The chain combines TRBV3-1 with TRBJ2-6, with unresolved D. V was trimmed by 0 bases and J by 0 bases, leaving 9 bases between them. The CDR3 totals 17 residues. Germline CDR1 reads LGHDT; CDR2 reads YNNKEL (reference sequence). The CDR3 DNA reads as TGTGCCAGCAGCCAAGATCCGGGCAACTCTGGGGCCAACGTCCTGACTTTC. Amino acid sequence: CASSQDPGNSGANVLTF.